These 16 T cell receptor beta chains were all obtained from the same sample, sequenced in a study of blood T cell repertoires in COVID-19. TCRdb keeps only in-frame clones here, not all; method: immunoSEQ multiplex PCR. The sample shows about 270,000 clones, over 70% of them seen only once. Material: peripheral blood. All receptors come from a human donor in a cohort sampled during active COVID-19.

Note on this clone: The sample carries other DNA sequences with the same CDR3. The rearrangement uses TRBV6-5 and TRBJ1-2, with 11 nucleotides matching TRBD1. J was trimmed by 2 bases and V by 6 bases; bases with no gene match: 2. The CDR3 contains 14 residues. Germline V gene data show CDR1 as MNHEY and CDR2 as SVGAGI. DNA for the CDR3: TGTGCCAGCAGCCGGACAGGGGGCAACTATGGCTACACCTTC. Translating gives CASSRTGGNYGYTF.

CDR3 region: CASSLEQGATGKYF. CDR3 nucleotide sequence: TGTGCCAGCAGCTTGGAACAGGGGGCGACAGGGAAGTACTTC. The chain carries TRBV5-5 and TRBJ2-7; 9 positions agree with TRBD1. Germline-derived CDR1 and CDR2 are SGHKS and YYEKEE (reference sequence). This CDR3 region has 14 residues. V gave up 0 bases and J gave up 11 bases; unmatched junction bases: 9.

This chain links TRBV6-6 with TRBJ1-2, with 8 bases lining up with TRBD1. Looked up from germline, CDR1 is MNHNY and CDR2 is SVGAGI (reference sequence). The CDR3 contains 15 residues. The V gene end was trimmed by 7 bases and the J gene end by 8 bases; junction bases not matched to a gene: 15. The CDR3 protein is CASTSSGQDFGGYTF. CDR3 nucleotide sequence: TGTGCCAGCACCTCCTCGGGACAGGACTTCGGAGGCTACACCTTC.

The chain combines TRBV6-1 with TRBJ1-5; D is perhaps TRBD1 (5 bases). Trimming removed 0 bases from V and 0 bases from J, with 6 bases in between. Germline V gene data show CDR1 as MNHNS and CDR2 as SASEGT. CDR3 size: 15 residues. The CDR3 region is CASSEAGHSNQPQHF. CDR3 DNA: TGTGCCAGCAGTGAAGCAGGACATAGCAATCAGCCCCAGCATTTT.

The CDR3 loop is CAIRTGLSTDTQYF. The CDR3 region has the DNA TGTGCCATCAGAACGGGACTCAGCACAGATACGCAGTATTTT. The chain carries TRBV10-3 and TRBJ2-3, with D perhaps TRBD2 (6 bases). This CDR3 is 14 amino acids long. With 6 bases removed from V and 0 bases from J, the gap between germline ends came to 10 bases. From germline, CDR1 is ENHRY and CDR2 SYGVKD.

This CDR3 reads CASSESSTGGSTDTQYF. The CDR3 DNA is TGTGCCAGCAGTGAATCATCAACAGGGGGCTCTACAGATACGCAGTATTTT. The J gene is TRBJ2-3, the V gene TRBV2; 9 nucleotides line up with TRBD1. This CDR3 comprises 17 residues. The V gene end was trimmed by 2 bases and the J gene end by 3 bases; junction bases not matched to a gene: 9. Germline V lookup: CDR1 SNHLY, CDR2 FYNNEI.

In this sample, this clone turned up once. The CDR3 reads CASSTNPTGYTEAFF. The CDR3 nucleotides are TGTGCCAGCAGCACCAACCCCACAGGGTACACTGAAGCTTTCTTT. The gene calls are TRBV7-2 and TRBJ1-1, with D perhaps matching TRBD1 (6 bases). The CDR3 extends over 15 amino acids. Trimming stripped 5 bases from V and 3 bases from J, with 16 bases between. Germline loops: CDR1 SGHTA, CDR2 FQGNSA.

The chain has TRBV9 and TRBJ1-2; 7 positions match TRBD1. Germline-derived CDR1 and CDR2 are SGDLS and YYNGEE. V trimming: 3 bases; J trimming: 8 bases; junction bases outside the gene matches: 13. This CDR3 has 15 amino acids. The CDR3: CASSAQPDRVDGYTF. As DNA, the CDR3 is TGTGCCAGCAGCGCTCAACCCGACAGGGTTGACGGCTACACCTTC. Supplemented by reference TRBV9 and TRBJ1-2, the full variable domain reads DSGVTQTPKHLITATGQRVTLRCSPRSGDLSVYWYQQSLDQGLQFLIQYYNGEERAKGNILERFSAQQFPDLHSELNLSSLELGDSALYFCASSAQPDRVDGYTFGSGTRLTVV.

This clone came up a few times. V usage is TRBV6-5 and J usage is TRBJ2-7; 8 nucleotides align to TRBD2. The length of the CDR3 is 13 residues. Germline trimming cut 3 bases from V and 5 bases from J; bases unmatched to any gene: 3. From germline, CDR1 is MNHEY and CDR2 SVGAGI. The CDR3 bases are TGTGCCAGCAGTTATTTGACTAGCGACGAGCAGTACTTC. Amino acid sequence: CASSYLTSDEQYF.

This clone was detected only a few times. V gene TRBV28 combines with J gene TRBJ1-2; 9 bases line up with TRBD1. The V and J ends lost 4 bases and 4 bases, in that order; junction bases with no gene match: 7. Germline CDR1 MDHEN, CDR2 SYDVKM. CDR3 length equals 15 residues. The CDR3 DNA sequence: TGTGCCAGCAGTTCACCAGGACAGGGGACCTATGGCTACACCTTC. This gives the protein CASSSPGQGTYGYTF.

The J gene is TRBJ2-3, the V gene TRBV12-5, with 10 bases aligning to TRBD2. Germline V gene lookup returns CDR1 LGHNT and CDR2 FRNRAP. Trimming took 6 bases from V and 7 from J; bases not matched to a gene: 10. This CDR3 is 15 amino acids long. The CDR3 loop reads CASGETGTSVYTQYF. DNA of the CDR3: TGTGCTAGTGGGGAAACCGGGACTAGCGTATATACGCAGTATTTT.

V and J are TRBV7-8 and TRBJ2-2; D might be TRBD1 (5 bases). The CDR3 covers 14 residues. V was trimmed by 5 bases and J by 0 bases, leaving 7 bases between them. Germline-derived CDR1 and CDR2 are SGHVS and FQNEAQ. Written as DNA, the CDR3 is TGTGCCAGCAGCATGGACACGAACACCGGGGAGCTGTTTTTT. Translation: CASSMDTNTGELFF.

The chain carries TRBV11-2 and TRBJ2-5; TRBD2 might be the D (7 bases). The CDR3 has 15 amino acids. V was cut by 5 bases and J by 4 bases, with 17 bases left in between. Germline lookup yields CDR1 SGHAT and CDR2 FQNNGV. This CDR3 reads CASSKSTGRGETQYF. Here the CDR3 DNA reads TGTGCCAGCAGCAAGTCTACAGGGAGGGGAGAGACCCAGTACTTC.

The chain recombines TRBV6-6 with TRBJ2-3; TRBD2 matches 7 bases. There are 16 residues in the CDR3. Germline-derived CDR1 and CDR2 are MNHNY and SVGAGI (reference sequence). V gave up 2 bases and J gave up 0 bases; unmatched junction bases: 5. For the CDR3, the DNA is TGTGCCAGCAGTTACCCAGCGGGAAGTAGCACAGATACGCAGTATTTT. Residues: CASSYPAGSSTDTQYF.

About this clone: This may come from a read error, since a much larger clone is one base off. The chain joins TRBV19 to TRBJ2-7; 13 bases agree with TRBD2. Germline V gene data show CDR1 as LNHDA and CDR2 as SQIVND (reference sequence). The CDR3 has 16 amino acids. CDR3 nucleotide sequence: TGTGCCGGTAGCACACTACTAGCGGGAGGGCGATCCGAGCAGTACTTC. It specifies CAGSTLLAGGRSEQYF.

The chain combines TRBV6-5 with TRBJ1-2; weak D call: TRBD1 (6 bases). The V gene's germline CDR1 is MNHEY and CDR2 SVGAGI. The CDR3 is 15 residues long. The V gene lost 4 bases and the J gene lost 9 bases, with 21 bases spanning the gap. The CDR3 nucleotides read TGTGCCAGCAGTTCGGGACATAGGGACATCAGGAGCTACACCTTC. Encoded protein: CASSSGHRDIRSYTF.